The rows below give T cell receptor beta chains drawn from one sample of a study of shared clonotypes between healthy human individuals. Generated by immunoSEQ multiplex PCR, the TCRdb table keeps only in-frame clones and is missing some. Of about 2.1 million clones in the sample, 90% to 95% were seen once. Sequenced sample: naive CD8+ T cells from PBMCs. The receptors come from a man in his late teens or twenties in good health. Some clones in this sample may be carry-over from other donors' samples. CDR3s include the opening cysteine and the closing phenylalanine or tryptophan. A D gene is named only where the DNA matches it firmly. Some rows mark clone size as missing; the rest say once, few, many or name a class of expanded clone.

TRBV6-6	TRBJ2-7	TRBD1	NA	CASREADGTGFYEQYF	TGTGCCAGCAGAGAGGCGGACGGGACAGGGTTCTACGAGCAGTACTTC
TRBV4-3	TRBJ1-1	NA	NA	CASSPTAGNTEAFF	TGCGCCAGCAGCCCCACAGCAGGGAACACTGAAGCTTTCTTT
TRBV7-2	TRBJ2-5	NA	NA	CASSLIQQETQYF	TGTGCCAGCAGCTTAATACAGCAAGAGACCCAGTACTTC
TRBV19	TRBJ2-2	NA	once	CASSMSVSGELFF	TGTGCCAGTAGTATGTCAGTCTCCGGGGAGCTGTTTTTT
TRBV7-9	TRBJ2-2	TRBD2	NA	CASSTLAGVAGELFF	TGTGCCAGCAGCACCCTAGCGGGAGTTGCCGGGGAGCTGTTTTTT
TRBV4-1	TRBJ1-6	NA	NA	CASSQAAAYNSPLHF	TGCGCCAGCAGCCAAGCGGCCGCTTATAATTCACCCCTCCACTTT
TRBV7-9	TRBJ2-2	NA	NA	CASSFTVGRGGTGTGELFF	TGTGCCAGCAGCTTTACTGTAGGACGTGGGGGCACGGGCACCGGGGAGCTGTTTTTT
TRBV4-1	TRBJ2-1	NA	NA	CASRPGDSFWNEQFF	TGCGCCAGCAGGCCCGGGGACTCCTTTTGGAATGAGCAGTTCTTC
TRBV30	TRBJ2-7	NA	NA	CACASQGPYEQYF	TGTGCCTGCGCCTCGCAGGGTCCCTACGAGCAGTACTTC
TRBV5-1	TRBJ2-7	NA	NA	CASNMGTGNEQYF	TGCGCCAGCAATATGGGCACAGGGAACGAGCAGTACTTC
TRBV15	TRBJ2-1	NA	NA	CATTPSRGRGYEQFF	TGTGCCACCACACCCTCCAGGGGACGAGGATATGAGCAGTTCTTC
TRBV15	TRBJ2-1	NA	NA	CATSRVRGWNEQFF	TGTGCCACCAGCAGAGTTCGGGGGTGGAATGAGCAGTTCTTC
TRBV7-9	TRBJ2-7	NA	NA	CASSQVDRQVEQYF	TGTGCCAGCAGCCAGGTGGACCGGCAGGTCGAGCAGTACTTC
TRBV11-3	TRBJ1-1	TRBD1	NA	CASSLTGDDTEAFF	TGTGCCAGCAGCTTAACAGGGGACGACACTGAAGCTTTCTTT
TRBV10-2	TRBJ2-1	NA	NA	CASSTGGGNEQFF	TGCGCTAGCAGTACAGGGGGGGGAAATGAGCAGTTCTTC
TRBV9	TRBJ2-7	NA	NA	CASSGTYGGNDEQYF	TGTGCCAGCAGCGGGACCTACGGGGGTAACGACGAGCAGTACTTC
TRBV2	TRBJ1-1	TRBD1	few	CASRELQGAAFF	TGTGCCAGCAGAGAACTTCAGGGGGCGGCTTTCTTT
TRBV2	TRBJ1-1	TRBD1	NA	CASSRDRGPNTEAFF	TGTGCCAGCAGCCGGGACAGGGGGCCGAACACTGAAGCTTTCTTT
TRBV7-8	TRBJ2-5	NA	once	CASSLEGAYQETQYF	TGTGCCAGCAGCTTAGAAGGAGCCTACCAAGAGACCCAGTACTTC
TRBV13	TRBJ1-1	NA	NA	CASSPSTNTEAFF	TGTGCCAGCAGCCCCTCAACGAACACTGAAGCTTTCTTT
TRBV11-2	TRBJ2-7	NA	NA	CASSSTGWGGYEQYF	TGTGCCAGCAGCTCAACAGGATGGGGCGGGTACGAGCAGTACTTC
TRBV4-1	TRBJ2-1	NA	NA	CASSQDRGTAYNEQFF	TGCGCCAGCAGCCAAGATAGGGGGACGGCCTACAATGAGCAGTTCTTC
TRBV6-5	TRBJ2-5	NA	NA	CASSYSGTPQETQYF	TGTGCCAGCAGTTACAGTGGGACCCCCCAAGAGACCCAGTACTTC
TRBV19	TRBJ1-5	NA	NA	CASSTSPGQTLNQPQHF	TGTGCCAGTAGTACTTCTCCGGGACAAACCCTTAATCAGCCCCAGCATTTT
TRBV11-2	TRBJ2-7	NA	NA	CASSVTQGAYEQYF	TGTGCCAGCAGCGTCACCCAGGGAGCCTACGAGCAGTACTTC
TRBV9	TRBJ1-3	NA	NA	CASSVGVGFSGNTIYF	TGTGCCAGCAGCGTAGGTGTAGGTTTCTCTGGAAACACCATATATTTT
TRBV11-3	TRBJ2-2	NA	NA	CASAGTQNTGELFF	TGTGCCAGCGCCGGGACTCAGAACACCGGGGAGCTGTTTTTT
TRBV27	TRBJ1-2	NA	NA	CASSLAGRDYGYTF	TGTGCCAGCAGTTTGGCAGGGAGGGACTATGGCTACACCTTC
TRBV28	TRBJ2-3	TRBD1	NA	CASSFPRDREESTDTQYF	TGTGCCAGCAGTTTCCCCCGGGACAGGGAGGAGAGCACAGATACGCAGTATTTT
TRBV2	TRBJ2-3	TRBD1	NA	CASKGTGTSTDTQYF	TGTGCTAGCAAGGGGACAGGGACTAGCACAGATACGCAGTATTTT
TRBV30	TRBJ1-4	TRBD1	NA	CAWAFPGTGEKLFF	TGTGCCTGGGCCTTCCCCGGGACAGGGGAGAAACTGTTTTTT
TRBV19	TRBJ2-7	NA	NA	CASGGSHGGTLYEQYF	TGTGCCAGTGGGGGTAGCCATGGGGGCACCCTCTACGAGCAGTACTTC
TRBV27	TRBJ2-1	NA	NA	CASSFERAAYNEQFF	TGTGCCAGCAGTTTTGAGCGGGCTGCCTACAATGAGCAGTTCTTC
TRBV27	TRBJ2-1	NA	NA	CASSLRGFYNEQFF	TGTGCCAGCAGTTTAAGAGGGTTCTACAATGAGCAGTTCTTC
TRBV9	TRBJ2-7	NA	NA	CASSATGRSYEQYF	TGTGCCAGCAGTGCCACAGGCCGGAGCTACGAGCAGTACTTC
TRBV2	TRBJ2-7	TRBD1	NA	CASEEGTAYEQYF	TGTGCCAGCGAAGAAGGGACAGCCTACGAGCAGTACTTC
TRBV10-3	TRBJ1-1	NA	NA	CAISELAGMNTEAFF	TGTGCCATCAGTGAGTTGGCAGGGATGAACACTGAAGCTTTCTTT
TRBV9	TRBJ2-6	NA	NA	CASSIPGDSGANVLTF	TGTGCCAGCAGCATACCGGGGGACTCTGGGGCCAACGTCCTGACTTTC
TRBV7-8	TRBJ2-3	TRBD2	NA	CASSTIGLAGEGDTQYF	TGTGCCAGCAGCACCATCGGACTAGCGGGAGAGGGAGATACGCAGTATTTT
TRBV11-3	TRBJ2-2	NA	NA	CASSPRRGNTGELFF	TGTGCCAGCAGCCCAAGGCGGGGGAACACCGGGGAGCTGTTTTTT
TRBV7-9	TRBJ1-2	NA	once	CASSLGRDDPYGYTF	TGTGCCAGCAGCTTAGGCAGGGATGACCCCTATGGCTACACCTTC
TRBV27	TRBJ2-6	NA	NA	CATSLGRGSGANVLTF	TGTGCCACCTCCCTGGGGCGGGGCTCTGGGGCCAACGTCCTGACTTTC
TRBV7-3	TRBJ1-2	TRBD1	NA	CASSPFDRGRLDGYTF	TGTGCCAGCAGCCCTTTCGACAGGGGACGCCTAGACGGCTACACCTTC
TRBV11-2	TRBJ2-7	NA	NA	CASSLGSAEQYF	TGTGCCAGCAGCTTAGGATCAGCCGAGCAGTACTTC
TRBV28	TRBJ1-2	TRBD1	NA	CASSSVLATGELSGGYTF	TGTGCCAGCAGTTCGGTGCTGGCCACAGGGGAATTGTCGGGCGGCTACACCTTC
TRBV5-1	TRBJ2-1	TRBD1	NA	CASSSDRVQLMNNEQFF	TGCGCCAGCAGCTCGGACAGGGTCCAGCTCATGAACAATGAGCAGTTCTTC
TRBV27	TRBJ2-1	TRBD1	NA	CASSLEGLYRGYEQFF	TGTGCCAGCAGTTTAGAGGGGCTTTACAGGGGCTATGAGCAGTTCTTC
TRBV5-8	TRBJ2-4	NA	NA	CASSLIVLAKNIQYF	TGTGCCAGCAGCCTGATCGTCCTAGCCAAAAACATTCAGTACTTC
TRBV11-2	TRBJ2-7	NA	few	CASSGRTGASLEQYF	TGTGCCAGCAGCGGGCGGACGGGGGCCTCTTTAGAGCAGTACTTC
TRBV2	TRBJ1-1	TRBD1	NA	CASSDGTGAPEAFF	TGTGCCAGCAGTGACGGGACAGGGGCCCCTGAAGCTTTCTTT
TRBV25-1	TRBJ2-4	NA	NA	CASSDFPRVGAKNIQYF	TGTGCCAGCAGTGACTTCCCCAGGGTTGGGGCCAAAAACATTCAGTACTTC
TRBV9	TRBJ2-3	NA	NA	CASSVDGRGTDTQYF	TGTGCCAGCAGCGTAGACGGGAGAGGCACAGATACGCAGTATTTT
TRBV9	TRBJ2-3	TRBD2	NA	CASSPGGGTDTQYF	TGTGCCAGCAGCCCCGGGGGGGGCACAGATACGCAGTATTTT
TRBV7-9	TRBJ1-4	NA	NA	CASSPPSRVANEKLFF	TGTGCCAGCAGCCCTCCCAGCCGAGTAGCTAATGAAAAACTGTTTTTT
TRBV6-5	TRBJ2-1	TRBD2	once	CASSQLAGAYNEQFF	TGTGCCAGCAGCCAACTAGCGGGAGCCTACAATGAGCAGTTCTTC
TRBV5-1	TRBJ2-3	TRBD2	NA	CASSLAVGLAGRRSTDTQYF	TGCGCCAGCAGCTTGGCGGTAGGACTAGCGGGCCGGAGGAGCACAGATACGCAGTATTTT
TRBV21-1	TRBJ2-7	NA	NA	CASSPRQREAPPEQYF	TGTGCCAGCAGCCCGCGCCAGAGGGAGGCCCCCCCCGAGCAGTACTTC
TRBV7-9	TRBJ2-7	NA	NA	CASSSLQGKNEQYF	TGTGCCAGCAGCTCACTGCAGGGGAAGAACGAGCAGTACTTC
TRBV27	TRBJ2-7	NA	NA	CASSLSRADEQYF	TGTGCCAGCAGTTTAAGCCGAGCCGACGAGCAGTACTTC
TRBV2	TRBJ2-7	NA	NA	CASSGSLSSYEQYF	TGTGCCAGCAGTGGGAGCCTTAGCTCCTACGAGCAGTACTTC